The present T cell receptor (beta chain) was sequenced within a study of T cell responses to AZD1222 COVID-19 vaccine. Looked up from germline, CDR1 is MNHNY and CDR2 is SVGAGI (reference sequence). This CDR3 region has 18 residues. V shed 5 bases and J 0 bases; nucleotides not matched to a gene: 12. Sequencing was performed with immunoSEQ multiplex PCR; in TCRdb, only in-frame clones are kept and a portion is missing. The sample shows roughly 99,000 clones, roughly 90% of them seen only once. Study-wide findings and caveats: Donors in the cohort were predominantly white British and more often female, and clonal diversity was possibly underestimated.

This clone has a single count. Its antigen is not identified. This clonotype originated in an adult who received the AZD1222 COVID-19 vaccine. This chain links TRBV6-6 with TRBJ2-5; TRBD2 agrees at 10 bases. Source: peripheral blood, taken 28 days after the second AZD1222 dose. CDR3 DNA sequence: TGTGCCAGCAGTCCCCTAGCGGGAGAGACTACGTACCAAGAGACCCAGTACTTC. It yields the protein CASSPLAGETTYQETQYF.